This passage covers 4 T cell receptor beta chains from one sample sequenced in a study of cytomegalovirus exposure and HLA in healthy donors. Primers: 60 Vbeta forward and 13 Jbeta reverse. TCRdb keeps only in-frame clones here, not all; method: immunoSEQ multiplex PCR. The sample gives about 190,000 clones, roughly 80% of which show up once; about 2.6% is in the top ten. Source material: PBMCs. The receptors were sampled from a woman in her forties or fifties in good health and CMV-seropositive.

The CDR3: CASSPTIAGSGEQFF. The CDR3 nucleotides are TGTGCCAGCAGCCCCACTATAGCGGGGTCGGGCGAGCAGTTCTTC. The gene calls are TRBV9 and TRBJ2-7; 8 bases are a match to TRBD2. The last part of the DNA fits TRBJ2-1 better; the J call may be wrong. Germline-derived CDR1 and CDR2 are SGDLS and YYNGEE. The CDR3 has 15 amino acids.

V is TRBV19 and J is TRBJ1-1; no clear D gene. The V gene lost 10 bases and the J gene lost 4 bases, with 22 bases spanning the gap. Looked up from germline, CDR1 is LNHDA and CDR2 is SQIVND (reference sequence). CDR3 length: 15 residues. In DNA form, the CDR3 reads TGTGCCACCGAACGAGGTGAAGGTAGAGGCACTGAAGCTTTCTTT. Its protein is CATERGEGRGTEAFF. Variable domain in full (rest from reference TRBV19 and TRBJ1-1): DGGITQSPKYLFRKEGQNVTLSCEQNLNHDAMYWYRQDPGQGLRLIYYSQIVNDFQKGDIAEGYSVSREKKESFPLTVTSAQKNPTAFYLCATERGEGRGTEAFFGQGTRLTVV.

The chain joins TRBV11-1 to TRBJ1-6; D remains ambiguous. Per the germline V gene, CDR1 is SGHAT and CDR2 is FQDESV (reference sequence). V was clipped by 2 bases and J by 15 bases, with 11 bases between them. The CDR3 runs 12 residues. The CDR3 spells CASSLSRHGLHF. CDR3 DNA: TGTGCCAGCAGCTTATCCCGACACGGCCTCCACTTT.

Of note for this clone: This same CDR3 is encoded by further DNA sequences in the sample. The chain uses TRBV5-1 and TRBJ2-3; 12 bases map to TRBD2. V trimming: 0 bases; J trimming: 5 bases; junction bases outside the gene matches: 7. The CDR3 contains 17 residues. Germline-derived CDR1 and CDR2 are SGHRS and YFSETQ. CDR3 loop: CASSLVGLAGSGDTQYF. CDR3 nucleotides: TGCGCCAGCAGCTTGGTTGGACTAGCGGGGAGTGGAGATACGCAGTATTTT. Full variable domain (missing parts from reference TRBV5-1 and TRBJ2-3): KAGVTQTPRYLIKTRGQQVTLSCSPISGHRSVSWYQQTPGQGLQFLFEYFSETQRNKGNFPGRFSGRQFSNSRSEMNVSTLELGDSALYLCASSLVGLAGSGDTQYFGPGTRLTVL.